What follows describes a single T cell receptor (beta chain). The repertoire was sequenced with immunoSEQ multiplex PCR; TCRdb's copy has only in-frame clones and lacks some. The profile shows 110,000 or so clones, 85% to 90% of them singletons. V lost 4 bases and J lost 8, with 14 bases in between. CDR1 and CDR2 from the germline V gene are KGHSH and LQKENI. This CDR3 is 14 amino acids long. The data are from a study of blood T cell repertoires in COVID-19. Study-level background: Acute-phase and convalescent COVID-19 samples originated in the United States, Italy and Spain.

The sample was peripheral blood. The chain couples TRBV18 to TRBJ1-4; weak D call: TRBD1 (6 bases). The clonotype originates from a woman aged 60-75 years with COVID-19, enrolled during active disease. The DNA of the CDR3 is TGTGCCAGCTCACGTAAGCAGGGGACCGAAAAACTGTTTTTT. Its translation is CASSRKQGTEKLFF.